This TCR beta chain was identified in a study of tumor-infiltrating lymphocytes in primary liver carcinoma. Study at large: The tumors, T1-T3 N0M0 lesions, were roughly 4 to 10 cm across. Each of the samples returned roughly 3.65 to 7.5 million productive TCRbeta reads (a yield similar across tissue types).

Trimming took 6 bases from V and 5 from J, leaving 17 bases between them. Germline loops: CDR1 SGHRS, CDR2 YFSETQ. The CDR3 runs 15 residues. Scientists recovered RNA and DNA together from around 20-30 mg of unsorted bulk tissue. Patients' primary liver carcinoma was surgically resected. Those patients suffered from chronic HBV infection and were treatment-naive. Priming with a constant-region primer yielded TCR beta cDNA from 500 ng total RNA. ARM-PCR was slightly modified, and three nested multiplex PCR rounds with it gave rise to the TCR beta libraries. PCR rounds one and two used TRBV1-TRBV30 forward primers with a C-beta reverse primer for 9 to 10 cycles each. TCRdb recomputed calls from the multiplex PCR reads with MiXCR, one row per CDR3 protein. The table includes 90,000 to 150,000 distinct CDR3 sequences, around 70% detected once.

The chain carries TRBV5-1 and TRBJ2-2; D is undetermined. Sequences were obtained from tumor-adjacent normal liver tissue. This TCR derives from a woman aged 55-75 years with primary liver carcinoma and hepatitis B virus infection. CDR3 nucleotide sequence: TGCGCCAGCAAACCACTATTGGGGTGGACCGGGGAGCTGTTTTTT. It encodes CASKPLLGWTGELFF.